This T cell receptor beta chain was identified in a study of T cells in Graves' hyperthyroidism and ophthalmopathy (dated by TCRdb to about 2019). General notes on the study: Peripheral blood was collected at initial diagnosis, before any treatment. Once sampling was done, hyperthyroidism patients were given methimazole at a starting dose of 30 mg daily, whereas ophthalmopathy patients were given high-dose intravenous methylprednisolone. The study also compared thyroid tissue and blood T-cell repertoires from more than 5 Graves' hyperthyroidism patients. Prospective prediction of ophthalmopathy was tested in an independent validation cohort consisting of 18 hyperthyroidism patients and more than 15 patients who later progressed to ophthalmopathy. The paper describes TCR Vbeta CDR3 sequencing of fewer than 150 peripheral blood samples, made up of approximately 40 ophthalmopathy patients, approximately 73 hyperthyroidism patients and 17 progressor patients. The approximately 98 discovery patients were randomly divided into training and test sets at a 7:3 ratio. TCR V-J signatures able to tell the groups apart were searched for in a discovery cohort of approximately 95 patients, of whom under 45 had Graves' ophthalmopathy and about 60 had stable Graves' hyperthyroidism. The paper's findings and limits, for the study overall: Ophthalmopathy was separated from stable hyperthyroidism by a 13 V-J signature model, with around 90% sensitivity and approximately 84% specificity obtained in cross-validation and 80%/75% obtained in testing. In validation, the model predicted progression to ophthalmopathy with approximately 69% sensitivity and around 72% specificity, a median of 6.5 months before onset. Most expanded thyroid clonotypes (frequency above 0.001) were also detected in blood, a finding suggesting that blood repertoires may reflect thyroid immune responses. No statistical method was used to set the sample size in advance, and investigators knew the group allocation.

The TCR beta CDR3 regions were amplified from the RNA transcripts. The TCR CDR3 was subjected to a first round of RT-PCR using the HTBI primer set and the Qiagen OneStep RT-PCR kit. Libraries were constructed in a second round of multiplex PCR, after which size selection and purification were performed. Sequencing of the libraries was done on an Illumina HiSeq2000 using paired-end 100 bp reads. The authors' pipeline ran thus. Raw data were processed with SOAPnuke, discarding reads with adapters, uncalled bases, mean Phred below 15, or no exact constant-primer or identifier match. COPE v1.2.5 was used to merge high-quality paired reads, and clonotypes were defined as unique nucleotide sequences. Clonotypes were aligned to IMGT TRBV, TRBD and TRBJ reference segments using MiTCR v1.1. The analysis was restricted to V-J combinations with a frequency above 0.0001, which together covered 99% to 99.2% of the repertoires. A TCS score was defined as the ratio of F50 (clonal expansion) to E x V (chaos), with BLOSUM62-based TCRdist applied between CDR3 peptides within each V-J. Welch's t-statistics and random forest reduced roughly 530 V-J features to some 14, which were used in a naive Bayes classifier (R e1071). TCRdb trimmed public reads at Q25 via fastp, called clones via MiXCR and kept in-frame beta chains. Identical CDR3 proteins give one entry, which carries the most common genes and DNA. These V and J calls are TCRdb output, not the study's own analysis. Across this sample there are some 720,000 distinct CDR3 sequences, with around 17% seen only once. The ten largest make up around 7.7% of the sample.

The CDR3 covers 16 residues, taking in both the cysteine and the phenylalanine. Just the 48-base CDR3 DNA is kept, in frame starting at base 1. V is pruned by 1 base and J by 1 base, leaving 5 bases of the junction without a gene match. Stable Graves' hyperthyroidism was defined as the absence of progression to ophthalmopathy over 18 months of follow-up. Hyperthyroidism patients were newly diagnosed, had a disease duration of under 2 months, and were aged 18 to 65 years. Any patient with an uncontrolled infection, another autoimmune disease, pregnancy or lactation was excluded. Diagnoses were established on the basis of clinical symptoms, serum thyroxine and TRAb, thyroid ultrasound, and orbital computed tomography. Ficoll-Paque density gradient centrifugation was used to isolate PBMCs from approximately 10 ml of fresh peripheral blood. Total RNA was extracted with Trizol reagent, and quality was checked on an Agilent 2100 Bioanalyzer.

This clonotype showed up just a few times. The antigen it recognizes is unknown. Base qualities are not provided; no much larger clone lies one nucleotide away. The receptor was isolated from a man aged 18 to 29 with Graves' hyperthyroidism. Sample: blood. In this chain, TRBV12-3 or TRBV12-4 is recombined with TRBJ2-7; 9 central nucleotides agree with TRBD2. The sequenced DNA is TGTGCCAGCAGTTTAGGGACGCTAGCGGGGTCCTACGAGCAGTACTTC. It codes for CASSLGTLAGSYEQYF.